The source of this T cell receptor (beta chain) is a study of blood T cell repertoires in COVID-19. Overall study: Sample material is recorded as cDNA or gDNA derived from T cells, B-cell-depleted T cells, or PBMCs.

Germline CDR1 and CDR2: SGHTA and FQGNSA. This CDR3 region has 15 residues. Unmatched junction bases numbered 6, after V lost 1 base and J lost 7 bases. Source study methods: Amplification of reference gene primers provided the estimated nucleated cell counts. Clones were sequenced by immunoSEQ multiplex PCR, and TCRdb holds only the in-frame ones, with some missing. The DNA was the basis for D and trimming; V, J and clone size are from that table. The sample lists about 100,000 clones, 69% occurring once. The sequence was collected from a man older than 75 with acute or convalescent COVID-19. The rearrangement uses TRBV7-2 and TRBJ2-1, with TRBD1 matching 8 bases. Sequenced: peripheral blood. CDR3 DNA: TGTGCCAGCAGCTTAGGACAGGGGCCTTGGAATGAGCAGTTCTTC. Protein: CASSLGQGPWNEQFF.